These 3 T cell receptor beta chains share one sample of origin, sequenced in a study of T cell repertoires in cytomegalovirus infection. TCRdb redid the calling of the reads with MiXCR, one entry per CDR3 protein. The sample has about 52,000 distinct CDR3 sequences; about 18% are singletons. Their recognized antigens are unknown. Sequenced here: CD8+ T cells from cultured PBMCs, sampled from culture after CMV antigen stimulation. These receptors all come from a human donor in good health (CMV status not recorded). Some clones in this sample may be carry-over from other donors' samples.

This rearrangement joins TRBV15 to TRBJ1-1; possible D gene TRBD1, 5 bases. Trimming shortened V by 2 bases and J by 4 bases, and 11 bases separated the two germline ends. Germline V gene sequence: CDR1 LNHNV, CDR2 YYDKDF (reference sequence). This CDR3 spans 14 amino acids. For the CDR3, the DNA is TGTGCCACCAGCAGAAAAGGAGGGGTCACTGAAGCTTTCTTT. Its protein is CATSRKGGVTEAFF.

This clonotype was seen a handful of times. The V call is TRBV12-3 or TRBV12-4, the J call TRBJ2-5, with a possible D match to TRBD1 (6 bases). V was trimmed by 4 bases and J by 4 bases, leaving 28 bases between them. This CDR3 is built from 19 residues. The DNA of the CDR3 is TGTGCCAGCAGTTCCTTTATCGGTTTACAGGGTCCCCCAGGAGAGACCCAGTACTTC. Its translation is CASSSFIGLQGPPGETQYF.

This sequence joins TRBV7-8 and TRBJ2-1, with 15 nucleotides matching TRBD2. The junction had 3 bases not matched to a gene; V was cut back by 5 bases and J by 7 bases. Germline CDR1 and CDR2: SGHVS and FQNEAQ. CDR3 length equals 15 residues. The CDR3 here is CASSPGLAGGNEQFF. Written as DNA, the CDR3 is TGTGCCAGCAGCCCCGGACTAGCGGGGGGGAATGAGCAGTTCTTC.